This T cell receptor (beta chain) was captured in a study of blood T cell repertoires in COVID-19. Libraries were prepared by immunoSEQ multiplex PCR; TCRdb keeps only in-frame clonotypes and omits some of them. The data contain 250,000 or so clones, 86% of them singletons. Participant-reported clinical history was the basis for cohort assignment. The germline gives CDR1 MNHEY, CDR2 SMNVEV (reference sequence). This CDR3 spans 16 amino acids. Trimming took off 3 bases at V and 7 bases at J, with 19 bases between the two ends. This receptor was taken from a woman aged 45-65 years who had recovered from COVID-19. Sequenced sample: PBMCs or T cells enriched from blood (not recorded which). The chain joins TRBV27 to TRBJ2-1; possible D gene TRBD2, 7 bases. The CDR3 sequence is CASSFPRGAGANEQFF. For the CDR3, the DNA is TGTGCCAGCAGTTTCCCTCGGGGTGCGGGGGCAAATGAGCAGTTCTTC.